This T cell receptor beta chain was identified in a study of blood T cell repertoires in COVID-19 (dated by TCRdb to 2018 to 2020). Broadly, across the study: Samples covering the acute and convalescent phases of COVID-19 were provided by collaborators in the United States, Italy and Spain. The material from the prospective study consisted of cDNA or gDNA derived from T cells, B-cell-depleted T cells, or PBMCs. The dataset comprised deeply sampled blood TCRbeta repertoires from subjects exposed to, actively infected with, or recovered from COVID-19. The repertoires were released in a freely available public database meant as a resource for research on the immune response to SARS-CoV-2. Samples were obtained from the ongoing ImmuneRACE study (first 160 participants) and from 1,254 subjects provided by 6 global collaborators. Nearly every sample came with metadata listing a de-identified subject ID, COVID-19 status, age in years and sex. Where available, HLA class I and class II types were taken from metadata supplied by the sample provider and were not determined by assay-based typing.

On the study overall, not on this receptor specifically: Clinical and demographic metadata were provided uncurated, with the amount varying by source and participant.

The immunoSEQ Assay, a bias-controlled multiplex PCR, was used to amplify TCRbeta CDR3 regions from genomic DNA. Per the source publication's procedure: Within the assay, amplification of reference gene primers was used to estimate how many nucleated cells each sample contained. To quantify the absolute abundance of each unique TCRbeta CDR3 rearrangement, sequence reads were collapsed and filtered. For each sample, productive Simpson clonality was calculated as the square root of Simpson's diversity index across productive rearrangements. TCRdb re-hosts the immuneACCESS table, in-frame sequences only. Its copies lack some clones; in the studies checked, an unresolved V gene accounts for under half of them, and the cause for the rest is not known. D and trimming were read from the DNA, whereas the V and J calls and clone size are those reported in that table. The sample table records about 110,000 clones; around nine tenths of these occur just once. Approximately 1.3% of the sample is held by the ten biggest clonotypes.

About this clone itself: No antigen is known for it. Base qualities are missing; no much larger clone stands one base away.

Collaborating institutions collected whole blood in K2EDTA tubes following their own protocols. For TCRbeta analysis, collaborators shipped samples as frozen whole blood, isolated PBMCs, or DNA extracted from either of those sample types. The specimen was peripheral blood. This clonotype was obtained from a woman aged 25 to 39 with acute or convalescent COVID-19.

The DNA sequence is given as TGTGCCAGCAGTGACCCCCGAGGTTCCGCCGCACTCGTAAATAATTCACCCCTCCACTTT. Translation gives CASSDPRGSAALVNNSPLHF. The receptor chain draws on TRBV6-1 and TRBJ1-6; there is no confident call for the D gene. The CDR3 sequence holds 20 residues, the cysteine and phenylalanine included. Here the CDR3 DNA is all that survives: 60 bases in frame from base 1. Relative to germline, V is 3 bases shorter and J is 5 bases shorter, with 26 bases between their ends. Reading the germline V gene gives CDR1 MNHNS and CDR2 SASEGT.